The 19 T cell receptor beta chains listed next were all sequenced from one sample in a study of cytomegalovirus exposure and HLA in healthy donors. PCR used 60 Vbeta primers and 13 Jbeta primers. The data were produced by immunoSEQ multiplex PCR, yet TCRdb's version contains in-frame clones alone and is incomplete. Of some 80,000 clones in the sample, 60% to 85% were seen once. Sequenced: PBMCs. These receptors originate from a man aged 18 to 30 in good health and CMV-seropositive.

This chain joins TRBV9 and TRBJ1-2, with 9 bases aligning to TRBD1. CDR3 size: 15 residues. CDR1 and CDR2 (germline): SGDLS, YYNGEE. Trimming cost V 0 bases and J 5 bases; bases outside gene matches: 5. The CDR3 coding sequence is TGTGCCAGCAGCGTAGCGCGGACAGGGGAGTATGGCTACACCTTC. Translated: CASSVARTGEYGYTF.

J is TRBJ2-5 and V is TRBV5-4, with TRBD2 matching 14 bases. J was trimmed by 4 bases and V by 3 bases; bases with no gene match: 8. The CDR3 consists of 17 residues. Per the germline V gene, CDR1 is SGHNT and CDR2 is YYREEE (reference sequence). In DNA form, the CDR3 reads TGTGCCAGCAGCTCAAGGACTAGCGGGAGGTGGGGAGAGACCCAGTACTTC. Its protein product is CASSSRTSGRWGETQYF.

This clone was counted a few times. The V gene is TRBV10-2, the J gene TRBJ2-2, with TRBD2 as a possible D gene (5 bases). Trimming took 4 bases from V and 4 from J, leaving 13 bases between them. The CDR3 runs to 15 residues. The germline CDR1 and CDR2 sequences are WSHSY and SAAADI. The CDR3 region is CASSGLARSTGELFF. The CDR3 region has the DNA TGCGCCAGCAGTGGGCTAGCCCGTAGCACCGGGGAGCTGTTTTTT.

V and J are TRBV13 and TRBJ2-5, with TRBD2 matching over 7 bases. The CDR3 sequence is 14 residues long. CDR1 is PRHDT, CDR2 FYEKMQ, per germline (reference sequence). V dropped 1 base and J dropped 3; count of bases not matched to a gene: 2. CDR3 DNA sequence: TGTGCCAGCAGCTTAGCTCTAGCGGAAGAGACCCAGTACTTC. Protein: CASSLALAEETQYF.

The genes are TRBV13 and TRBJ2-2; D gene ambiguous. The CDR3 is 14 residues long. Germline-derived CDR1 and CDR2 are PRHDT and FYEKMQ (reference sequence). Deletions cut 0 bases from V and 3 bases from J, with 5 bases between. The CDR3 DNA follows: TGTGCCAGCAGCTTAGGGTTAGACACCGGGGAGCTGTTTTTT. Protein product: CASSLGLDTGELFF.

This chain connects TRBV29-1 to TRBJ2-1; perhaps TRBD1 as D (6 bases). Germline V gene lookup returns CDR1 SQVTM and CDR2 ANQGSEA. The length of the CDR3 is 13 residues. The CDR3 DNA follows: TGCAGATTCACGGGGAACAGGGACAATGAGCAGTTCTTC. This encodes CRFTGNRDNEQFF.

The genes are TRBV29-1 and TRBJ1-2; D is unresolved. With 7 bases removed from V and 6 bases from J, the gap between germline ends came to 12 bases. Germline loops: CDR1 SQVTM, CDR2 ANQGSEA. The length of the CDR3 is 11 residues. CDR3 region: CSAKFADGYTF. The CDR3 DNA reads TGCAGCGCCAAATTTGCGGATGGCTACACCTTC.

The chain joins TRBV6-5 to TRBJ2-5, with 7 bases matching TRBD1. The V gene end was trimmed by 7 bases and the J gene end by 5 bases; junction bases not matched to a gene: 7. Germline V gives CDR1 MNHEY, CDR2 SVGAGI. This CDR3 spans 13 amino acids. CDR3 region: CASMVQGTETQYF. Written as DNA, the CDR3 is TGTGCCAGCATGGTACAGGGGACGGAGACCCAGTACTTC.

The chain carries TRBV7-7 and TRBJ2-2; 7 bases map to TRBD2. Germline CDR1 SSHAT, CDR2 FNYEAQ (reference sequence). This CDR3 contains 12 residues. CDR3 nucleotides: TGTGCTTTGGGGGGGAGCGCCGGGGAGCTGTTTTTT. Encoded protein: CALGGSAGELFF.

V is TRBV29-1 and J is TRBJ2-1; D is perhaps TRBD2 (5 bases). Germline loops: CDR1 SQVTM, CDR2 ANQGSEA. This CDR3 comprises 15 residues. V was clipped by 2 bases and J by 5 bases, with 16 bases between them. CDR3 DNA: TGCAGCGTTGAATTAGCGAGCCGCCCTCACAATGAGCAGTTCTTC. Its translation: CSVELASRPHNEQFF.

V and J are TRBV5-6 and TRBJ1-1, with 7 bases aligning to TRBD1. The trim removed 6 bases at V and 3 bases at J, leaving 8 bases unmatched. The CDR3 runs 14 residues. The germline CDR1 and CDR2 sequences are SGHDT and YYEEEE. CDR3 DNA sequence: TGTGCCAGCACCGTACAGGGGTGGGACACTGAAGCTTTCTTT. Translation gives CASTVQGWDTEAFF. The whole variable domain, remainder taken from reference TRBV5-6 and TRBJ1-1, is DAGVTQSPTHLIKTRGQQVTLRCSPKSGHDTVSWYQQALGQGPQFIFQYYEEEERQRGNFPDRFSGHQFPNYSSELNVNALLLGDSALYLCASTVQGWDTEAFFGQGTRLTVV.

J is TRBJ2-1 and V is TRBV7-6; TRBD2 matches 8 bases. Germline values: CDR1 SGHVS, CDR2 FNYEAQ. This CDR3 has 16 residues. V lost 4 bases to trimming and J lost 6 bases; unmatched junction nucleotides: 11. CDR3 residues: CASSSPLKSGGNEQFF. For the CDR3, the DNA is TGTGCCAGCAGCTCCCCCCTGAAGAGCGGGGGCAATGAGCAGTTCTTC.

The genes are TRBV18 and TRBJ2-7, with 8 positions matching TRBD2. This CDR3 spans 14 amino acids. The V gene's germline CDR1 is KGHSH and CDR2 LQKENI. The V gene end was trimmed by 2 bases and the J gene end by 6 bases; junction bases not matched to a gene: 6. The CDR3 DNA sequence: TGTGCCAGCTCACCAAGAAGCGGGAGTAGCGAGCAGTACTTC. Translating it yields CASSPRSGSSEQYF. The entire variable domain, with the rest obtained from reference TRBV18 and TRBJ2-7, is as follows: NAGVMQNPRHLVRRRGQEARLRCSPMKGHSHVYWYRQLPEEGLKFMVYLQKENIIDESGMPKERFSAEFPKEGPSILRIQQVVRGDSAAYFCASSPRSGSSEQYFGPGTRLTVT.

The rearrangement links TRBV20-1 to TRBJ2-5; D is unresolved. The V and J ends lost 4 bases and 2 bases respectively, with 5 bases between them. Germline assignment: CDR1 DFQATT and CDR2 SNEGSKA (reference sequence). This CDR3 has 11 residues. The CDR3 nucleotides read TGCAGTGCTATGGAGCAAGAGACCCAGTACTTC. Protein product: CSAMEQETQYF.

This sequence joins TRBV7-9 and TRBJ1-1; D is possibly TRBD1 (5 bases). CDR3 size: 15 residues. Germline V gene sequence: CDR1 SEHNR, CDR2 FQNEAQ (reference sequence). Trimming shortened V by 4 bases and J by 0 bases, and 12 bases separated the two germline ends. The CDR3 spells CASSWGVGLNTEAFF. DNA of the CDR3: TGTGCCAGCAGCTGGGGGGTGGGTCTGAACACTGAAGCTTTCTTT.

This chain joins TRBV9 and TRBJ1-4; 11 bases match TRBD1. The CDR3 sequence is 15 residues long. With 0 bases clipped from V and 6 bases from J, the junction kept 1 base outside the gene matches. Germline CDR1 reads SGDLS; CDR2 reads YYNGEE. The CDR3 nucleotides read TGTGCCAGCAGCGTAGGGGGACAGGGGGATGAAAAACTGTTTTTT. It codes for CASSVGGQGDEKLFF.

This chain connects TRBV11-2 to TRBJ1-5; 10 nucleotides line up with TRBD1. The CDR3 covers 18 residues. V lost 6 bases and J lost 1; bases outside the gene matches: 12. CDR1 is SGHAT, CDR2 FQNNGV, per germline. Here the CDR3 DNA reads TGTGCCAGCAGTCTCGGGACAGGGGTATTTTCGAGCAATCAGCCCCAGCATTTT. Amino acid sequence: CASSLGTGVFSSNQPQHF.

The gene calls are TRBV6-5 and TRBJ1-2; 11 nucleotides line up with TRBD1. The CDR3 is made up of 13 amino acids. V lost 6 bases to trimming and J lost 7 bases; unmatched junction nucleotides: 4. Germline loops: CDR1 MNHEY, CDR2 SVGAGI. The CDR3 region has the DNA TGTGCCAGCAGGGACAGGGGGCTCGCTGGCTACACCTTC. This sequence encodes CASRDRGLAGYTF.

This clone came up once. CDR3 amino acids: CASSRQGHEASTEAFF. Written as DNA, the CDR3 is TGCGCCAGCAGCCGACAGGGACACGAGGCGAGCACTGAAGCTTTCTTT. V is TRBV5-1 and J is TRBJ1-1; 7 bases match TRBD1. V lost 4 bases, J lost 4 bases, and 13 bases stayed unmatched. The germline V gene encodes CDR1 SGHRS and CDR2 YFSETQ. The CDR3 loop spans 16 amino acids.